This T cell receptor beta chain emerged from a study of T cells in Graves' hyperthyroidism and ophthalmopathy. With a duration under 2 months, the hyperthyroidism was newly diagnosed in patients aged 18 to 65. The PBMCs were sourced from fresh peripheral blood (about 10 ml). The CDR3 has 13 amino acids. Germline V gene lookup returns CDR1 MNHNS and CDR2 SASEGT. Of note for this clonotype: With a much larger clone just one base away, this may be a read error.

There were TCR beta CDR3 regions amplified from RNA transcripts. HTBI primers drove first-round RT-PCR of the TCR CDR3. One entry per CDR3 protein results from TCRdb running MiXCR on the multiplex PCR reads. The sample includes under 800,000 distinct CDR3 sequences, around 13% of them seen just once. The source is a woman between 18 and 29 years old with Graves' hyperthyroidism. The chain recombines TRBV6-1 with TRBJ1-2, with 7 bases that match TRBD1. The sample taken for sequencing was blood. In DNA, the CDR3 is TGTGCCGGCAGTCGCGGACAGGCTTCTGGCTACACCTTC. Translating it yields CAGSRGQASGYTF.